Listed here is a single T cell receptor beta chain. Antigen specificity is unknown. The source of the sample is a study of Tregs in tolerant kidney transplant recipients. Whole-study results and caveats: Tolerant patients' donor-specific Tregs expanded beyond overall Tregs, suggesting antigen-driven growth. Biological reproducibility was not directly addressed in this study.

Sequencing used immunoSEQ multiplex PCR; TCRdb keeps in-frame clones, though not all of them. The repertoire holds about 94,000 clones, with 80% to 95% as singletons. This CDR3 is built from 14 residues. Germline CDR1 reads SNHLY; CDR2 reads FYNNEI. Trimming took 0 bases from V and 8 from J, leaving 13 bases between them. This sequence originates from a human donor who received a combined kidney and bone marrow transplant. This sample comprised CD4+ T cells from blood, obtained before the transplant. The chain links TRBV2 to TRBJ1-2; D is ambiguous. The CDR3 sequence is CASSEAVPGWGYTF. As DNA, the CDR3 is TGTGCCAGCAGTGAAGCGGTACCCGGTTGGGGCTACACCTTC. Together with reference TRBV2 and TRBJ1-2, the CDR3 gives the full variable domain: EPEVTQTPSHQVTQMGQEVILRCVPISNHLYFYWYRQILGQKVEFLVSFYNNEISEKSEIFDDQFSVERPDGSNFTLKIRSTKLEDSAMYFCASSEAVPGWGYTFGSGTRLTVV.